In its sample, the clone carrying this T cell receptor beta chain was seen many times. Its antigen is still unknown. The source of the sample is a study of Graves' ophthalmopathy and Graves' hyperthyroidism. Findings of the study overall: Stable hyperthyroidism and ophthalmopathy were told apart by a 13-signature model, which achieved approximately 87% sensitivity and around 77% specificity. Most expanded thyroid clonotypes above 0.001 frequency also appeared in blood.

Uncontrolled infections, pregnancy, lactation or other autoimmune diseases led to patient exclusion. Serum thyroxine and TRAb, along with clinical symptoms, thyroid ultrasound and orbital computed tomography, were what diagnosis relied on. The CDR3 has 14 amino acids. The germline V gene encodes CDR1 LGHNA and CDR2 YNFKEQ. Between the trimmed V and J ends, which lost 0 bases and 5 bases, there was a span of 10 bases. Amplification of the TCR beta CDR3 regions used RNA transcripts (as template). RT-PCR in the first round used HTBI primers; a second-round multiplex PCR followed. Each CDR3 protein is one row after TCRdb ran MiXCR on the multiplex PCR reads. The sample holds about 48,000 distinct CDR3 sequences, around 50% seen once.

This receptor was identified in an adult man with Graves' ophthalmopathy. The chain uses TRBV4-2 and TRBJ1-2; no definite D call. The sequenced material came from peripheral blood. CDR3 region: CASSQDRADYGYTF. DNA for the CDR3: TGTGCCAGCAGCCAAGATAGGGCCGATTATGGCTACACCTTC.